The 19 T cell receptor beta chains below come from one sample, sequenced in a study of blood T cell repertoires in COVID-19. TCRdb's copy holds only in-frame clones and misses some; the assay was immunoSEQ multiplex PCR. In the table there are approximately 97,000 clones, roughly 85% of which are singletons. Material for sequencing was peripheral blood. These receptors came from a middle-aged man with active COVID-19.

The chain joins TRBV28 to TRBJ2-1; 8 bases align to TRBD1. Germline V gene lookup returns CDR1 MDHEN and CDR2 SYDVKM. This CDR3 is 15 amino acids long. V lost 4 bases, J lost 1 base, and 3 bases stayed unmatched. DNA of the CDR3: TGTGCCAGCAGTTCCGGACAGGGTTCCTACAATGAGCAGTTCTTC. Its protein product is CASSSGQGSYNEQFF.

V is TRBV12-3 or TRBV12-4 and J is TRBJ1-2; D perhaps matches TRBD1 (6 bases). CDR3 length equals 13 residues. V was shortened by 1 base and J by 3 bases, with 6 bases between the two germline ends. DNA for the CDR3: TGTGCCAGCAGTTTAGGGGGGCACTATGGCTACACCTTC. Its translation is CASSLGGHYGYTF.

The rearrangement links TRBV10-3 to TRBJ2-7, with 10 positions matching TRBD1. Germline assignment: CDR1 ENHRY and CDR2 SYGVKD. Losses at the gene ends were 4 bases for V and 6 bases for J; bases not matched to a gene: 6. The CDR3 contains 14 residues. CDR3 sequence (DNA): TGTGCCATCAGTGCGGGCGGGACAGGGGTCGAGCAGTACTTC. Translated: CAISAGGTGVEQYF.

The chain couples TRBV5-4 to TRBJ2-5; D possibly corresponds to TRBD1 (6 bases). Trimming left V 4 bases short and J 5 bases short, with 9 bases between. The CDR3 loop spans 12 amino acids. In germline, CDR1 is SGHNT, CDR2 YYREEE (reference sequence). The CDR3 sequence: CASSGGGETQYF. In DNA, the CDR3 is TGTGCCAGCAGCGGGGGCGGGGAGACCCAGTACTTC.

V gene TRBV10-3 combines with J gene TRBJ1-5, with D perhaps TRBD1 (5 bases). CDR1 is ENHRY and CDR2 is SYGVKD in the germline V gene. This CDR3 has 14 residues. V lost 2 bases to trimming and J lost 4 bases, with 9 bases between them. This chain's CDR3 is CAISERQGNQPQHF. For the CDR3, the DNA is TGTGCCATCAGTGAGAGGCAGGGAAATCAGCCCCAGCATTTT.

This rearrangement joins TRBV19 to TRBJ1-2; TRBD1 might be the D (5 bases). Trimming removed 3 bases from V and 2 bases from J, with 10 bases in between. The CDR3 spans 14 residues. Germline lookup yields CDR1 LNHDA and CDR2 SQIVND (reference sequence). CDR3 region: CASSIWAGNYGYTF. The CDR3 nucleotides are TGTGCCAGTAGTATCTGGGCAGGGAACTATGGCTACACCTTC.

The rearrangement joins TRBV25-1 to TRBJ1-6; unclear D gene. Germline V gene lookup returns CDR1 MGHDK and CDR2 SYGVNS. The CDR3 runs to 15 residues. The V end was cut by 1 base, the J end by 7 bases, with 11 bases between. CDR3 protein: CASSESAGLNSPLHF. CDR3 DNA sequence: TGTGCCAGCAGTGAATCGGCAGGCTTGAATTCACCCCTCCACTTT.

The chain has TRBV7-8 and TRBJ1-5; a possible D gene is TRBD1 (5 bases). Germline V gene sequence: CDR1 SGHVS, CDR2 FQNEAQ. The CDR3 runs 16 residues. V was clipped by 1 base and J by 1 base, with 11 bases between them. Written as DNA, the CDR3 is TGTGCCAGCAGCTTAGGTCGCCAGGGCAGCAATCAGCCCCAGCATTTT. Its protein product is CASSLGRQGSNQPQHF. The variable domain in full, with the rest retrieved from reference TRBV7-8 and TRBJ1-5, is GAGVSQSPRYKVAKRGQDVALRCDPISGHVSLFWYQQALGQGPEFLTYFQNEAQLDKSGLPSDRFFAERPEGSVSTLKIQRTQQEDSAVYLCASSLGRQGSNQPQHFGDGTRLSIL.

The chain is built from TRBV19 and TRBJ2-3; TRBD1 matches at 10 bases. Trimming at V came to 8 bases and at J to 4 bases, leaving 12 bases not matched to a gene. The germline CDR1 and CDR2 sequences are LNHDA and SQIVND (reference sequence). This CDR3 has 16 amino acids. CDR3 DNA: TGTGCCAGTCAGATTTCACCGGGACAGGGGTCAGATACGCAGTATTTT. This encodes CASQISPGQGSDTQYF.

In its sample, this clone was seen a few times. The chain employs TRBV6-1 and TRBJ1-4; D is perhaps TRBD1 (6 bases). Deletions cut 4 bases from V and 0 bases from J, with 18 bases between. CDR3 length equals 18 residues. Per the germline V gene, CDR1 is MNHNS and CDR2 is SASEGT. The CDR3 bases are TGTGCCAGCAGTGCCCTCAAGTGGGGGCCAGCAACTAATGAAAAACTGTTTTTT. It encodes CASSALKWGPATNEKLFF.

This chain connects TRBV7-8 to TRBJ2-7; the D gene is possibly TRBD1 (7 bases). CDR1 is SGHVS, CDR2 FQNEAQ, per germline. The CDR3 covers 15 residues. With 6 bases removed from V and 6 bases from J, the gap between germline ends came to 21 bases. Written as DNA, the CDR3 is TGTGCCAGCAGTAAGGCCAGGGGGGTCTATGGCGAGCAGTACTTC. It codes for CASSKARGVYGEQYF.

This clone was seen a few times. The chain has TRBV5-4 and TRBJ1-3; unclear D gene. V was cut by 0 bases and J by 4 bases, with 5 bases left in between. The CDR3 runs 13 residues. Germline V CDR1 and CDR2: SGHNT, YYREEE (reference sequence). The CDR3 region has the DNA TGTGCCAGCAGCTTGGCAACAGGAAACACCATATATTTT. Its translation is CASSLATGNTIYF.

The rearrangement uses TRBV7-8 and TRBJ1-1; 7 bases align to TRBD1. V trimming: 1 base; J trimming: 10 bases; junction bases outside the gene matches: 6. Germline values: CDR1 SGHVS, CDR2 FQNEAQ. This CDR3 has 13 amino acids. The CDR3 region is CASSLVGQAGAFF. The CDR3 DNA follows: TGTGCCAGCAGCTTAGTAGGACAGGCGGGAGCTTTCTTT. The full variable domain, with the rest looked up from reference TRBV7-8 and TRBJ1-1, is GAGVSQSPRYKVAKRGQDVALRCDPISGHVSLFWYQQALGQGPEFLTYFQNEAQLDKSGLPSDRFFAERPEGSVSTLKIQRTQQEDSAVYLCASSLVGQAGAFFGQGTRLTVV.

This chain uses TRBV7-2 with TRBJ2-3; 13 positions match TRBD2. CDR1 is SGHTA and CDR2 is FQGNSA in the germline V gene. Unmatched junction bases numbered 0, after V lost 3 bases and J lost 0 bases. This CDR3 has 16 residues. The CDR3 is CASSLTSGGSTDTQYF. The CDR3 DNA reads as TGTGCCAGCAGCTTGACTAGCGGGGGGAGCACAGATACGCAGTATTTT.

The chain combines TRBV5-1 with TRBJ2-7; tentatively, D is TRBD1 (6 bases). V lost 2 bases and J lost 6, with 18 bases in between. The CDR3 covers 15 residues. The germline CDR1 and CDR2 sequences are SGHRS and YFSETQ. CDR3 DNA: TGCGCCAGCAGCTTTGGGGTGACAGGATCTCTCGAGCAGTACTTC. Translated, it gives CASSFGVTGSLEQYF.

The chain is built from TRBV11-2 and TRBJ2-3, with D possibly being TRBD1 (6 bases). CDR3 length: 14 amino acids. Germline CDR1 SGHAT, CDR2 FQNNGV. V dropped 6 bases and J dropped 3 bases, with 13 bases sitting between them. CDR3 amino acids: CASSTGIGTDTQYF. CDR3 nucleotide sequence: TGTGCCAGCAGTACAGGGATAGGTACAGATACGCAGTATTTT.

The V call is TRBV11-2, the J call TRBJ1-1; no definite D call. The V gene's germline CDR1 is SGHAT and CDR2 FQNNGV. Trimming cost V 2 bases and J 7 bases, with 8 bases left between them. The CDR3 is made up of 12 amino acids. In nucleotides, the CDR3 is TGTGCCAGCAGCTTAAAAGCCGATGAAGCTTTCTTT. This sequence encodes CASSLKADEAFF.

In this sample, this clone turned up once. The chain recombines TRBV19 with TRBJ2-3, with TRBD2 identical over 8 bases. CDR3 size: 15 residues. V lost 8 bases, J lost 4 bases, and 11 bases stayed unmatched. Germline CDR1 and CDR2: LNHDA and SQIVND (reference sequence). CDR3 in amino acids: CASRLRGGLADTQYF. The CDR3 nucleotides are TGTGCCAGTCGACTCCGGGGGGGCCTAGCAGATACGCAGTATTTT.

The chain combines TRBV20-1 with TRBJ1-2; 7 bases are shared with TRBD1. Germline V gene lookup returns CDR1 DFQATT and CDR2 SNEGSKA (reference sequence). V lost 6 bases, J lost 7 bases, and 5 bases stayed unmatched. This CDR3 contains 11 residues. Written as DNA, the CDR3 is TGCAGTGCAGGACAGGAGGTTGGCTACACCTTC. Translating gives CSAGQEVGYTF.